The 25 T cell receptor beta chains listed next were all sequenced from one sample in a study of beta chain features in type 1 diabetes. Their cognate antigens are unknown. Expressed TCRB transcripts were sequenced after all isolated RNA was converted to cDNA. Clones were read by immunoSEQ multiplex PCR, and TCRdb kept only the in-frame ones, dropping some. Counted here are around 41,000 clones, 66% occurring once; the ten biggest clones make up around 1.7%. Study-wide results and caveats: Type 1 diabetes patients had TCRB CDR3s that were shorter (moderately but significantly so) in all four CD4+ subsets.

Sequencing used Tregs from blood. All receptors come from a man younger than 45 with type 1 diabetes. Some clones in this sample may be carry-over from other donors' samples.

This chain links TRBV7-9 with TRBJ2-2; 9 bases match TRBD1. CDR1 is SEHNR, CDR2 FQNEAQ, per germline (reference sequence). The CDR3 totals 15 residues. Unmatched junction bases numbered 4, after V lost 5 bases and J lost 3 bases. CDR3 nucleotides: TGTGCCAGCAGCGACTGGACAGGGGACACCGGGGAGCTGTTTTTT. This codes for CASSDWTGDTGELFF.

This clone has more than one count but fewer than ten. An end of the junction does not agree with germline; a read error may underlie this. V and J are TRBV7-2 and TRBJ1-5; D may be TRBD1 (5 bases). The CDR3 covers 15 residues. The germline gives CDR1 SGHTA, CDR2 FQGNSA. The CDR3 here is CASSQDGQGEQPQHF. The CDR3 DNA reads as TGCGCCAGCAGCCAAGACGGCCAGGGTGAGCAGCCCCAGCATTTT. Variable domain in full (rest from reference TRBV7-2 and TRBJ1-5): GAGVSQSPSNKVTEKGKDVELRCDPISGHTALYWYRQSLGQGLEFLIYFQGNSAPDKSGLPSDRFSAERTGGSVSTLTIQRTQQEDSAVYLCASSQDGQGEQPQHFGDGTRLSIL.

The chain has TRBV4-2 and TRBJ1-6; D unresolved. Trimming took 0 bases from V and 12 from J, leaving 9 bases between them. This CDR3 is built from 13 residues. Germline loops: CDR1 LGHNA, CDR2 YNFKEQ. The CDR3 loop reads CASSQDQSQPLHF. CDR3 sequence (DNA): TGTGCCAGCAGCCAAGATCAGTCCCAACCCCTCCACTTT.

The J gene is TRBJ1-1, the V gene TRBV15; a weak D match, TRBD1 (6 bases). The CDR3 is 15 amino acids. Trimming stripped 0 bases from V and 1 base from J, with 9 bases between. Germline lookup yields CDR1 LNHNV and CDR2 YYDKDF (reference sequence). Here the CDR3 reads CATSRDRTANTEAFF. The CDR3 bases are TGTGCCACCAGCAGAGATCGGACAGCGAACACTGAAGCTTTCTTT.

This chain connects TRBV2 to TRBJ2-3; 10 nucleotides match TRBD2. CDR1 and CDR2 (germline): SNHLY, FYNNEI. Trimming cost V 4 bases and J 7 bases; bases outside gene matches: 5. This CDR3 is built from 14 residues. DNA for the CDR3: TGTGCCAGCAGTGTGGCTAGCGGGGGTTATACGCAGTATTTT. The encoded protein is CASSVASGGYTQYF.

The chain couples TRBV2 to TRBJ2-1, with D possibly TRBD2 on 6 matching bases. This CDR3 has 12 amino acids. V shed 6 bases and J shed 3 bases, with 6 bases lying between them. The germline CDR1 and CDR2 sequences are SNHLY and FYNNEI. The chain's CDR3 is CASRTSYNEQFF. In DNA form, the CDR3 reads TGTGCCAGCAGGACTAGCTACAATGAGCAGTTCTTC.

The rearrangement uses TRBV4-1 and TRBJ2-3; the D is unclear. This CDR3 is 13 amino acids long. Germline V gene data show CDR1 as MGHRA and CDR2 as YSYEKL. Trimming took 3 bases from V and 6 from J, leaving 10 bases between them. The CDR3 loop reads CASSQQLGDTQYF. The CDR3 coding sequence is TGCGCCAGCAGCCAGCAATTGGGCGATACGCAGTATTTT.

The rearrangement joins TRBV5-1 to TRBJ2-5, with 8 nucleotides matching TRBD1. The CDR3 sequence is 12 residues long. Germline V gene lookup returns CDR1 SGHRS and CDR2 YFSETQ. Trimming removed 5 bases from V and 4 bases from J; junction bases left unmatched: 1. In DNA, the CDR3 is TGCGCCAGCAGGACAGGGGCAGAGACCCAGTACTTC. Translation gives CASRTGAETQYF.

This clone was counted between two and nine times. The gene calls are TRBV23-1 and TRBJ2-7; 7 bases line up with TRBD1. TRBV23-1 is noted as an ORF with a role that remains uncertain. The CDR3 length is 15 residues. V dropped 2 bases and J dropped 1; count of bases not matched to a gene: 5. CDR3: CASSQPTGRSYEQYF. Written as DNA, the CDR3 is TGCGCCAGCAGTCAACCGACAGGGCGGTCCTACGAGCAGTACTTC.

CDR3 sequence: CASRAGLGNTGELFF. CDR3 nucleotides: TGTGCCAGCAGGGCAGGGTTGGGGAACACCGGGGAGCTGTTTTTT. This chain connects TRBV7-6 to TRBJ2-2, with D tentatively TRBD1 (5 bases). V was pared by 6 bases and J by 1 base, with 12 bases between. CDR3 length: 15 amino acids. Looked up from germline, CDR1 is SGHVS and CDR2 is FNYEAQ.

V and J are TRBV6-1 and TRBJ2-7, with TRBD1 as a possible D gene (6 bases). CDR3 length: 13 residues. Germline values: CDR1 MNHNS, CDR2 SASEGT. The CDR3 spells CGSSLDSSYEQYF. The CDR3 region has the DNA TGTGGAAGCAGCTTGGACAGCTCCTACGAGCAGTACTTC.

This clone came up a few times. This sequence joins TRBV5-4 and TRBJ2-7; 8 nucleotides align to TRBD2. The CDR3 contains 15 residues. Losses at the gene ends were 4 bases for V and 3 bases for J; bases not matched to a gene: 9. From germline, CDR1 is SGHNT and CDR2 YYREEE (reference sequence). This CDR3 reads CASSLAGGSLYEQYF. The CDR3, as DNA: TGTGCCAGCAGCCTAGCGGGCGGATCCCTCTACGAGCAGTACTTC.

The chain employs TRBV7-9 and TRBJ1-2, with D maybe TRBD1 (6 bases). Germline CDR1 and CDR2: SEHNR and FQNEAQ (reference sequence). The CDR3 totals 13 residues. Trimming removed 5 bases from V and 3 bases from J, with 10 bases in between. The CDR3 region has the DNA TGTGCCAGCAGCCCTGGGACATACTATGGCTACACCTTC. Translating gives CASSPGTYYGYTF. The entire variable domain, with the rest obtained from reference TRBV7-9 and TRBJ1-2, is as follows: DTGVSQNPRHKITKRGQNVTFRCDPISEHNRLYWYRQTLGQGPEFLTYFQNEAQLEKSRLLSDRFSAERPKGSFSTLEIQRTEQGDSAMYLCASSPGTYYGYTFGSGTRLTVV.

This chain connects TRBV19 to TRBJ1-5, with 7 bases matching TRBD1. Looked up from germline, CDR1 is LNHDA and CDR2 is SQIVND (reference sequence). The CDR3 length is 14 residues. The V gene end was trimmed by 11 bases and the J gene end by 8 bases; junction bases not matched to a gene: 15. The CDR3 reads CAGRDSGFGKPQHF. CDR3 bases: TGTGCCGGCAGGGACAGCGGGTTTGGTAAGCCCCAGCATTTT.

The CDR3, as DNA: TGTGCCAGCTCACCCTCATACCGAGGTTACTCTGGAAACACCATATATTTT. It specifies CASSPSYRGYSGNTIYF. The rearrangement joins TRBV18 to TRBJ1-3; D is ambiguous. The V gene's germline CDR1 is KGHSH and CDR2 LQKENI. The CDR3 sequence is 17 residues long. V gave up 3 bases and J gave up 0 bases, with 15 bases separating them.

The chain carries TRBV25-1 and TRBJ2-7; a weak D match, TRBD1 (5 bases). V lost 4 bases and J lost 2, with 12 bases in between. This CDR3 region has 14 residues. Germline-derived CDR1 and CDR2 are MGHDK and SYGVNS. The DNA of the CDR3 is TGTGCCAGCAGTGCGGCAGGGTATACCTACGAGCAGTACTTC. Translated: CASSAAGYTYEQYF.

J is TRBJ1-2 and V is TRBV7-3; maybe TRBD1 (6 bases). The germline V gene encodes CDR1 SGHTA and CDR2 FQGTGA. The V end was cut by 7 bases, the J end by 7 bases, with 28 bases between. This CDR3 has 17 amino acids. The CDR3 bases are TGTGCCAGCATCCCAACCAGACCGGGACATGATAGTCGTGGCTACACCTTC. This translates into CASIPTRPGHDSRGYTF.

The rearrangement links TRBV7-2 to TRBJ1-2; D is possibly TRBD1 (6 bases). Trimming cost V 3 bases and J 3 bases, with 11 bases left between them. This CDR3 is built from 14 residues. Per the germline V gene, CDR1 is SGHTA and CDR2 is FQGNSA. CDR3 residues: CASSFGTGYYGYTF. DNA for the CDR3: TGTGCCAGCAGCTTCGGCACAGGGTACTATGGCTACACCTTC.

The count of this clone is one. The rearrangement links TRBV29-1 to TRBJ1-1; 8 bases are a match to TRBD1. The germline gives CDR1 SQVTM, CDR2 ANQGSEA. The CDR3 runs to 14 residues. The ends lost 4 bases at V and 5 bases at J; junction bases unmatched: 9. The CDR3 nucleotides are TGCAGCGTTGCCCCGCTAAACAGGGGGACTGAAGCTTTCTTT. It specifies CSVAPLNRGTEAFF.

This clone was detected once. The rearrangement uses TRBV27 and TRBJ1-6; TRBD1 aligns across 7 bases. Looked up from germline, CDR1 is MNHEY and CDR2 is SMNVEV (reference sequence). CDR3 length: 14 residues. V gave up 6 bases and J gave up 10 bases; unmatched junction bases: 9. In DNA form, the CDR3 reads TGTGCCAGCAGACCCGACAGGGTGGGGTCACCCCTCCACTTT. The encoded protein is CASRPDRVGSPLHF.

This rearrangement joins TRBV5-1 to TRBJ2-1, with TRBD1 matching 10 bases. With V trimmed by 5 bases and J by 10 bases, 3 bases remained unmatched. CDR1 SGHRS and CDR2 YFSETQ come from the germline V gene. CDR3 length equals 12 residues. The CDR3 nucleotides read TGCGCCAGCAGGTGGACAGGGGGGGAGCAGTTCTTC. It codes for CASRWTGGEQFF.

V is TRBV6-1 and J is TRBJ2-2, with D perhaps TRBD1 (5 bases). CDR1 is MNHNS and CDR2 is SASEGT in the germline V gene. Trimming took off 2 bases at V and 5 bases at J, with 12 bases between the two ends. This CDR3 is built from 15 residues. CDR3 sequence reads: CASSESGSATGELFF. The CDR3 nucleotides read TGTGCCAGCAGTGAATCAGGGTCCGCAACCGGGGAGCTGTTTTTT.

The chain joins TRBV6-5 to TRBJ2-4; the match to TRBD2 covers 7 bases. CDR1 is MNHEY, CDR2 SVGAGI, per germline. Trimming removed 6 bases from V and 4 bases from J; junction bases left unmatched: 9. The CDR3 consists of 15 residues. CDR3 sequence (DNA): TGTGCCAGCAGCCAAGGTGGGGGGGGAAAAAACATTCAGTACTTC. It is translated as CASSQGGGGKNIQYF.

The J gene is TRBJ1-1, the V gene TRBV7-9; TRBD1 matches 7 bases. J gave up 0 bases and V 2 bases, and 6 bases lay outside the gene matches. This CDR3 has 16 residues. Germline assignment: CDR1 SEHNR and CDR2 FQNEAQ (reference sequence). This CDR3 reads CASSLRGQLMNTEAFF. The CDR3 DNA sequence: TGTGCCAGCAGCTTACGGGGACAGTTAATGAACACTGAAGCTTTCTTT.

This sequence joins TRBV7-9 and TRBJ2-3, with 12 positions matching TRBD2. Germline loops: CDR1 SEHNR, CDR2 FQNEAQ (reference sequence). V trimming: 5 bases; J trimming: 6 bases; junction bases outside the gene matches: 6. The CDR3 totals 15 residues. Written as DNA, the CDR3 is TGTGCCAGCAGCCCTAGCGGGGGGGCTTATGATACGCAGTATTTT. It is translated as CASSPSGGAYDTQYF.